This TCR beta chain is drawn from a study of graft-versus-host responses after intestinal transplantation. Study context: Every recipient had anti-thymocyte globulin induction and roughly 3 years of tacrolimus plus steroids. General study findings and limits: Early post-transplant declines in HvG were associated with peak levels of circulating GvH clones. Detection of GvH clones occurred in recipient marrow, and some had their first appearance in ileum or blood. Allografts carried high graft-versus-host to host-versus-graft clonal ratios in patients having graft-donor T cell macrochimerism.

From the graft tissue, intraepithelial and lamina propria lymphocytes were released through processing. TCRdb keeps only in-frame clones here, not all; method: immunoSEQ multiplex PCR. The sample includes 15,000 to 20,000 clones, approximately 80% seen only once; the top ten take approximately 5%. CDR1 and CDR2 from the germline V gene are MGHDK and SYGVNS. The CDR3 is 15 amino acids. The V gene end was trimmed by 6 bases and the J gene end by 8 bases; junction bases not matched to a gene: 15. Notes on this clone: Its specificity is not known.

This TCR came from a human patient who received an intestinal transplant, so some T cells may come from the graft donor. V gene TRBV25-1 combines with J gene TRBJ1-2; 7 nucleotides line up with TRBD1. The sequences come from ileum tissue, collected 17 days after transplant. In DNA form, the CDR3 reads TGTGCCAGCAGCCCGCTTAACGACAGGGCTGAAGGCTACACCTTC. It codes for CASSPLNDRAEGYTF.